This passage covers 4 T cell receptor beta chains from one sample sequenced in a study of molecular identifiers for immune sequencing clone quantification. From the PCR reads, TCRdb called clonotypes with MiXCR, one entry per CDR3 protein. The sample holds about 320,000 distinct CDR3 sequences, roughly 23% seen once. Sequenced material: naive CD8+ T cells from blood, with Jurkat cell RNA spiked in. Subset indicated: FACS-sorted CD8+CD4-CCR7+CD45RA+ naive T cells. The receptors were sampled from a human donor in good health. Some libraries in this study had Jurkat cell RNA spiked in.

This clonotype is a singleton in its sample. Possible read error: a much larger clone is one base away. V and J are TRBV29-1 and TRBJ2-3; TRBD2 agrees at 7 bases. There are 17 residues in the CDR3. J gave up 1 base and V 5 bases, and 15 bases lay outside the gene matches. Germline V lookup: CDR1 SQVTM, CDR2 ANQGSEA. As DNA, the CDR3 is TGCAGCGTTAATGGGCTCAATCGGGGAGGGGGCACAGATACGCAGTATTTT. This encodes CSVNGLNRGGGTDTQYF.

The chain joins TRBV6-5 to TRBJ1-2, with D possibly TRBD1 on 5 matching bases. V gave up 5 bases and J gave up 2 bases, with 9 bases separating them. This CDR3 has 13 residues. Germline CDR1 reads MNHEY; CDR2 reads SVGAGI. CDR3 amino acids: CASSTDRNYGYTF. The CDR3 DNA is TGTGCCAGCAGTACAGACAGAAACTATGGCTACACCTTC.

The chain joins TRBV6-2 or TRBV6-3 to TRBJ2-1; 7 bases are shared with TRBD2. The CDR3 sequence is 16 residues long. Germline trimming cut 0 bases from V and 8 bases from J; bases unmatched to any gene: 10. CDR1 and CDR2 from the germline V gene are MNHEY and SVGEGT. The CDR3 here is CASSYSTGGSSDEQFF. The CDR3 region has the DNA TGTGCCAGCAGTTACTCGACGGGCGGGAGCTCGGATGAGCAGTTCTTC.

A note on this clonotype: A read error is possible here, since a much larger clone lies one base away. V and J are TRBV4-3 and TRBJ1-5; D is uncertain. Trimming removed 0 bases from V and 5 bases from J, with 8 bases in between. Germline values: CDR1 LGHNA, CDR2 YSLEER. The length of the CDR3 is 14 residues. The CDR3 DNA is TGCGCCAGCAGCCAAGAGATTGGACATCAGCCCCAGCATTTT. Residues: CASSQEIGHQPQHF.